Listed below are T cell receptor beta chains from one sample, sequenced in a study of T cell responses to AZD1222 COVID-19 vaccine. The protocol was immunoSEQ multiplex PCR, while the TCRdb copy is restricted to in-frame clones and leaves out a portion. The sample shows 90,000 to 120,000 clones, roughly 89% of them seen only once. The sample in question was peripheral blood, obtained on day 0 of AZD1222 vaccination. Receptors originate from an adult in good health. Both conserved end residues are part of each CDR3. The D gene is left open where the match is weak. Clone size is given for some rows only: seen once, a few or many times, or a class if the clone is expanded.

D gene | clone size | J gene | V gene | CDR3 protein | CDR3 DNA
. | . | TRBJ1-1 | TRBV19 | CASSHPGDTEAFF | TGTGCCAGTAGTCATCCCGGTGACACTGAAGCTTTCTTT
. | . | TRBJ1-5 | TRBV12-3/TRBV12-4 | CASSFRYQPQHF | TGTGCCAGCAGTTTCCGTTATCAGCCCCAGCATTTT
TRBD2 | . | TRBJ2-1 | TRBV7-6 | CASSLGSSGGQAGEQFF | TGTGCCAGCAGCTTAGGTTCTAGCGGGGGGCAGGCTGGGGAGCAGTTCTTC
. | once | TRBJ1-1 | TRBV5-1 | CASSLSGGLRTEAFF | TGCGCCAGCAGCTTGAGCGGAGGTCTTCGAACTGAAGCTTTCTTT
TRBD2 | . | TRBJ2-2 | TRBV10-2 | CASAPSQGVAGAYTGELFF | TGCGCCAGCGCTCCCTCCCAGGGGGTAGCGGGGGCCTACACCGGGGAGCTGTTTTTT
TRBD1 | . | TRBJ1-1 | TRBV5-6 | CASSPTGQGASF | TGTGCCAGCAGCCCTACCGGACAGGGGGCTTCGTTT
. | once | TRBJ2-7 | TRBV6-5 | CASRDGGTPFYEQYF | TGTGCCAGCCGCGACGGGGGAACCCCGTTTTACGAGCAGTACTTC
TRBD1 | . | TRBJ2-7 | TRBV9 | CASSEGQGALYEQYF | TGTGCCAGCAGCGAAGGACAGGGGGCCCTCTACGAGCAGTACTTC
TRBD2 | few | TRBJ2-5 | TRBV18 | CASSLRSGGWGETQYF | TGTGCCAGCTCACTAAGAAGCGGGGGTTGGGGAGAGACCCAGTACTTC
. | once | TRBJ1-3 | TRBV4-1 | CASSQDLRSGNTIYF | TGCGCCAGCAGCCAAGATTTACGCTCTGGAAACACCATATATTTT
TRBD1 | . | TRBJ2-2 | TRBV11-2 | CASRTGVVTGELFF | TGTGCCAGCAGGACAGGGGTTGTCACCGGGGAGCTGTTTTTT
. | . | TRBJ2-2 | TRBV21-1 | CASSGQGGGKTGELFF | TGTGCCAGCAGCGGCCAAGGGGGCGGAAAGACCGGGGAGCTGTTTTTT
TRBD1 | few | TRBJ2-2 | TRBV2 | CASSEWGQGRTGELFF | TGTGCCAGCAGTGAATGGGGACAGGGGAGAACCGGGGAGCTGTTTTTT
. | . | TRBJ1-2 | TRBV15 | CATSRDGENYGYTF | TGTGCCACCAGCAGAGATGGCGAAAACTATGGCTACACCTTC
. | . | TRBJ2-3 | TRBV7-6 | CASSLIAIVTDTQYF | TGTGCCAGCAGCTTAATAGCTATTGTTACAGATACGCAGTATTTT
TRBD1 | . | TRBJ1-5 | TRBV7-2 | CASSLLDRGNQPQHF | TGTGCCAGCAGCTTACTCGACAGGGGCAATCAGCCCCAGCATTTT
. | few | TRBJ2-1 | TRBV4-3 | CASSQDPGGPDNEQFF | TGCGCCAGCAGCCAAGATCCCGGGGGGCCCGACAATGAGCAGTTCTTC
TRBD2 | . | TRBJ2-1 | TRBV5-4 | CASSLAAGGYNEQFF | TGTGCCAGCAGCTTGGCGGCGGGGGGATACAATGAGCAGTTCTTC
TRBD2 | . | TRBJ2-2 | TRBV3-1/TRBV3-2 | CASSQDGLAGGTGELFF | TGTGCCAGCAGCCAAGATGGGCTAGCGGGGGGTACCGGGGAGCTGTTTTTT
TRBD1 | . | TRBJ2-7 | TRBV11-2 | CASSLSGTDHYEQYF | TGTGCCAGCAGCTTGTCGGGGACAGACCACTACGAGCAGTACTTC
. | . | TRBJ2-7 | TRBV6-1 | CASSHEGSSYEQYF | TGTGCCAGCAGTCACGAGGGTAGCTCCTACGAGCAGTACTTC
. | . | TRBJ1-5 | TRBV4-3 | CASSQGQGSNQPQHF | TGCGCCAGCAGCCAAGGCCAGGGTAGCAATCAGCCCCAGCATTTT
. | . | TRBJ2-5 | TRBV10-2 | CASSELETQYF | TGCGCCAGCAGTGAGTTAGAGACCCAGTACTTC
. | . | TRBJ1-2 | TRBV12-3/TRBV12-4 | CAIVRGLYGYTF | TGTGCCATCGTTCGGGGTTTGTATGGCTACACCTTC
TRBD1 | once | TRBJ2-1 | TRBV29-1 | CSVARTGDYNEQFF | TGCAGCGTTGCTCGGACAGGGGACTACAATGAGCAGTTCTTC
. | . | TRBJ1-2 | TRBV12-3/TRBV12-4 | CASSLWSYGYTF | TGTGCCAGCAGTTTATGGAGCTATGGCTACACCTTC
. | . | TRBJ1-2 | TRBV27 | CASSRQAGNYGYTF | TGTGCCAGCAGCAGACAGGCCGGCAACTATGGCTACACCTTC
. | . | TRBJ2-3 | TRBV11-2 | CASSFEVGDTQYF | TGTGCCAGCAGCTTTGAGGTGGGGGATACGCAGTATTTT
. | . | TRBJ1-4 | TRBV14 | CASSPRATNEKLFF | TGTGCCAGCAGCCCCCGGGCAACTAATGAAAAACTGTTTTTT
. | . | TRBJ2-7 | TRBV3-1/TRBV3-2 | CASSQILMGLSYEQYF | TGTGCCAGCAGCCAAATACTTATGGGCCTCTCCTACGAGCAGTACTTC
. | . | TRBJ1-5 | TRBV5-4 | CASAADPFNQPQHF | TGTGCCAGCGCGGCAGACCCCTTCAATCAGCCCCAGCATTTT
. | . | TRBJ2-6 | TRBV27 | CASSRQTSGANVLTF | TGTGCCAGCAGTCGACAGACATCTGGGGCCAACGTCCTGACTTTC
. | . | TRBJ1-2 | TRBV5-6 | CASSLVGVAGYTF | TGTGCCAGCAGCTTAGTTGGTGTAGCCGGCTACACCTTC
TRBD2 | . | TRBJ2-1 | TRBV7-2 | CASSLRRGINNEQFF | TGTGCCAGCAGCTTAAGGCGGGGGATAAACAATGAGCAGTTCTTC
TRBD2 | . | TRBJ2-3 | TRBV2 | CARGGAGVTQYF | TGTGCCAGAGGGGGAGCGGGGGTCACGCAGTATTTT
. | . | TRBJ1-1 | TRBV6-2/TRBV6-3 | CASSPMVRLRNTEAFF | TGTGCCAGCAGCCCAATGGTGAGGTTACGGAACACTGAAGCTTTCTTT
. | . | TRBJ1-6 | TRBV7-9 | CASNTGQDYNSPLHF | TGTGCCAGCAATACGGGACAAGACTATAATTCACCCCTCCACTTT
. | . | TRBJ2-7 | TRBV5-6 | CASSLGGDRVYF | TGTGCCAGCAGCTTGGGGGGGGACCGCGTGTACTTC
. | . | TRBJ1-3 | TRBV18 | CASSPEGGPGNTIYF | TGTGCCAGCTCACCCGAGGGGGGCCCTGGAAACACCATATATTTT
. | . | TRBJ1-1 | TRBV19 | CASSSRGQANTEAFF | TGTGCCAGTAGTAGCCGAGGGCAGGCGAACACTGAAGCTTTCTTT
. | . | TRBJ2-5 | TRBV7-2 | CASSWGAGETQYF | TGTGCCAGCAGCTGGGGGGCGGGGGAGACCCAGTACTTC